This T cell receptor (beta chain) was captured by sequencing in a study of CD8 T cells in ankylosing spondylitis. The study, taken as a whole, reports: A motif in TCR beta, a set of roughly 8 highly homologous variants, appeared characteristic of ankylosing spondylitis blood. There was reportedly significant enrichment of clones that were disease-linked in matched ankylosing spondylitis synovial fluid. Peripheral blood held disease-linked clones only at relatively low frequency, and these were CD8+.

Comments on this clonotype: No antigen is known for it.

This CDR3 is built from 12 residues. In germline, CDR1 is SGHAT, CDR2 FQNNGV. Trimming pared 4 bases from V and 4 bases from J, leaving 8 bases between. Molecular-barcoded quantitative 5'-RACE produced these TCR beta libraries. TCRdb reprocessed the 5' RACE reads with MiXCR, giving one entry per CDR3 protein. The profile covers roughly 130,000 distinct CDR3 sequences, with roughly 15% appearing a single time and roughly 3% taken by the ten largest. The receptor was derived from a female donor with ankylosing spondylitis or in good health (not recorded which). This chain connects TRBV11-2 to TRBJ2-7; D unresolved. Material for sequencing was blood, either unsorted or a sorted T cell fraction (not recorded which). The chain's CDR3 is CASSSELYEQYF. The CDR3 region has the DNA TGTGCCAGCAGCTCGGAACTTTACGAGCAGTACTTC.